This T cell receptor beta chain is drawn from a study of shared clonotypes between healthy human individuals. Findings and limits, study-wide: Only blood was sampled; tissue repertoires likely differ. Against clonotypes common to all four donors, non-shared ones had lower generation probabilities.

The study ran the assay at deep level. Sequenced by immunoSEQ multiplex PCR; TCRdb stores in-frame clones only, minus some. The table has roughly 2.1 million clones, approximately 94% seen once. Trimming removed 2 bases at V and 5 bases at J, with 14 bases between. This CDR3 comprises 15 residues. Germline CDR1 and CDR2: SGHNT and YYREEE (reference sequence). Comment on this clone: The antigen is unknown.

Naive CD8 cells lacked CD45RO, underwent positive selection for CCR7 and left out terminally differentiated effector memory CD45RA+ cells. All donors were healthy HIV-negative adults lacking recent acute infections or vaccinations. Material: naive CD8+ T cells from PBMCs. The chain couples TRBV5-4 to TRBJ2-1; D is perhaps TRBD1 or TRBD2 (5 bases each). This TCR came from a man between 18 and 29 years old in good health. Some clones in this sample may be carry-over from other donors' samples. The CDR3 nucleotides are TGTGCCAGCAGCTTCTCCGGGACCCTAAACAATGAGCAGTTCTTC. Its translation: CASSFSGTLNNEQFF.